A selection of T cell receptor beta chains follows, all from one sample in a study of response to subunit inactivated influenza vaccine. TCRdb passed the RT-PCR reads through MiXCR, listing each CDR3 protein once. The data hold more than 450,000 distinct CDR3 sequences, with approximately 10% observed a single time. This sample comprised PBMCs from blood, obtained on the day of vaccination. The receptors shown here come from a man aged 50 or older who received an inactivated influenza vaccine. The CDR3 runs from the conserved cysteine through the conserved F or W. The order of the fields is V gene, D gene, J gene, clone size, CDR3 DNA, CDR3 protein. A D gene is named only where the DNA matches it firmly. Only some rows state a clone size, as once, few, many or a class for expanded clones.

V gene: TRBV18; D gene: .; J gene: TRBJ2-5; clone size: few; CDR3 DNA: TGTGCCAGCTCACCAGAGTTAAGAAAGACCCAGTACTTC; CDR3 protein: CASSPELRKTQYF
V gene: TRBV14; D gene: .; J gene: TRBJ2-5; clone size: .; CDR3 DNA: TGTGCCAGCAGCCAAGAAACTTACACCACAGCGGCCCAGTACTTC; CDR3 protein: CASSQETYTTAAQYF
V gene: TRBV5-1; D gene: .; J gene: TRBJ2-1; clone size: many; CDR3 DNA: TGCGCCAGCAGTACGACTCTCGCTGAGCAGTTCTTC; CDR3 protein: CASSTTLAEQFF
V gene: TRBV10-3; D gene: .; J gene: TRBJ2-7; clone size: many; CDR3 DNA: TGTGCCATCAGTGAGTCAGGGTACGAGCAGTACTTC; CDR3 protein: CAISESGYEQYF
V gene: TRBV20-1; D gene: .; J gene: TRBJ2-5; clone size: .; CDR3 DNA: TGCAGTGCTATTGCGGGCGGGGGCCGTCAAGAGACCCAGTACTTC; CDR3 protein: CSAIAGGGRQETQYF
V gene: TRBV7-9; D gene: .; J gene: TRBJ2-2; clone size: .; CDR3 DNA: TGTGCCAGCAGCTTAGGAAGTATAAACACCGGGGAGCTGTTTTTT; CDR3 protein: CASSLGSINTGELFF
V gene: TRBV16; D gene: TRBD2; J gene: TRBJ2-1; clone size: .; CDR3 DNA: TGTGCCAGCAGCCAATTTGTAACTAGCGGGAGGAAGGGCAATGAGCAGTTCTTC; CDR3 protein: CASSQFVTSGRKGNEQFF
V gene: TRBV5-1; D gene: TRBD2; J gene: TRBJ2-3; clone size: .; CDR3 DNA: TGCGCCAGCAGCCCTCCGAGCGGGGGGAAGGCAGATACGCAGTATTTT; CDR3 protein: CASSPPSGGKADTQYF
V gene: TRBV4-1; D gene: .; J gene: TRBJ2-5; clone size: few; CDR3 DNA: TGCGCCAGCAGCCAAGTCGGGGAATACCAAGAGACCCAGTACTTC; CDR3 protein: CASSQVGEYQETQYF
V gene: TRBV11-2; D gene: .; J gene: TRBJ2-3; clone size: few; CDR3 DNA: TGTGCCAGCAGCTTACAACGGTTCGATAGGCGATTGAGCACAGATACGCAGTATTTT; CDR3 protein: CASSLQRFDRRLSTDTQYF
V gene: TRBV11-2; D gene: .; J gene: TRBJ2-7; clone size: few; CDR3 DNA: TGTGCCAGCAGCTTTGACGGACCCTACGAGCAGTACTTC; CDR3 protein: CASSFDGPYEQYF
V gene: TRBV18; D gene: .; J gene: TRBJ2-6; clone size: few; CDR3 DNA: TGTGCCAGCTCAACGACAGGTACTGGGGCCAACGTCCTGACTTTC; CDR3 protein: CASSTTGTGANVLTF
V gene: TRBV7-2; D gene: .; J gene: TRBJ1-4; clone size: few; CDR3 DNA: TGTGCCAGCAGCTTAGCTGGGCTTGGTGAAAAACTGTTTTTT; CDR3 protein: CASSLAGLGEKLFF